Reported below is one T cell receptor (beta chain). These data originate in a study of CDR3 diversity in severe acne. The CDR3 extends over 15 amino acids. The junction had 10 bases not matched to a gene; V was cut back by 3 bases and J by 5 bases. Looked up from germline, CDR1 is SGHDT and CDR2 is YYEEEE. TCRdb redid the calling of the PCR reads with MiXCR, one entry per CDR3 protein. The table records roughly 93,000 distinct CDR3 sequences, approximately 54% of them present only once. Sequences were obtained from blood. This clonotype originated in a male donor with severe acne vulgaris. V is TRBV5-6 and J is TRBJ2-5; 7 positions match TRBD1. CDR3 sequence (DNA): TGTGCCAGCAGCTCCTCGAGGGGGCCGTGGGAGACCCAGTACTTC. Translated: CASSSSRGPWETQYF.